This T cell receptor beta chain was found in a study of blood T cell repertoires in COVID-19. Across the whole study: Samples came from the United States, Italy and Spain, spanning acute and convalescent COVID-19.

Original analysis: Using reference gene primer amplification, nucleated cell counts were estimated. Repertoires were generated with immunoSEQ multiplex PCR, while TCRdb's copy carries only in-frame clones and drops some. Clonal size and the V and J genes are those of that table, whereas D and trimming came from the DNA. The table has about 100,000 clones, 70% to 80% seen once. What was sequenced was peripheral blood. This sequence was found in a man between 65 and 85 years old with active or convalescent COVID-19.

CDR3 residues: CASHRGSNYGYTF. The DNA for the CDR3 is TGCGCCAGCCATCGCGGCAGCAACTATGGCTACACCTTC. The chain is built from TRBV5-1 and TRBJ1-2; D remains unclear. V was shortened by 7 bases and J by 2 bases, with 12 bases between the two germline ends. The CDR3 runs to 13 residues. The germline gives CDR1 SGHRS, CDR2 YFSETQ. Full variable domain (rest looked up from reference TRBV5-1 and TRBJ1-2): KAGVTQTPRYLIKTRGQQVTLSCSPISGHRSVSWYQQTPGQGLQFLFEYFSETQRNKGNFPGRFSGRQFSNSRSEMNVSTLELGDSALYLCASHRGSNYGYTFGSGTRLTVV.